Below are 29 T cell receptor beta chains sequenced from a single sample in a study of beta chain features in type 1 diabetes. Every isolated RNA sample was fully reverse transcribed, so sequencing captured expressed TCRB transcripts. Clones were read by immunoSEQ multiplex PCR, and TCRdb kept only the in-frame ones, dropping some. Seen here are hundreds of thousands of clones, over 25% observed once, and the top ten hold around 0.065%. Material: naive CD4+ T cells from blood. These receptors originate from a man between 18 and 29 years old in good health.

This clone turned up a few times. The J gene is TRBJ2-6, the V gene TRBV30, with D possibly matching TRBD2 (5 bases). Germline values: CDR1 GTSNPN, CDR2 SVGIG (reference sequence). The V gene lost 2 bases and the J gene lost 4 bases, with 12 bases spanning the gap. The CDR3 is 15 amino acids. In nucleotides, the CDR3 is TGTGCCTGGAGTCCCCGACTAACCGGGGCCAACGTCCTGACTTTC. This translates into CAWSPRLTGANVLTF.

This chain connects TRBV7-2 to TRBJ2-1; D perhaps matches TRBD1 (7 bases). This CDR3 contains 15 residues. Germline CDR1 and CDR2: SGHTA and FQGNSA. Deletions cut 3 bases from V and 4 bases from J, with 13 bases between. This chain's CDR3 is CASSFPRGVYNEQFF. CDR3 coding DNA: TGTGCCAGCAGCTTCCCCAGGGGGGTGTACAATGAGCAGTTCTTC.

V usage is TRBV5-4 and J usage is TRBJ2-1; 8 positions agree with TRBD1. CDR1 and CDR2 from the germline V gene are SGHNT and YYREEE (reference sequence). This CDR3 is built from 15 residues. V lost 6 bases and J lost 4; bases outside the gene matches: 9. The CDR3 is CASNSGQGAYNEQFF. The CDR3 bases are TGTGCCAGCAACTCCGGACAGGGTGCGTACAATGAGCAGTTCTTC.

This clone was observed a few times. The gene calls are TRBV29-1 and TRBJ2-5; D might be TRBD2 (7 bases). Deletions cut 3 bases from V and 1 base from J, with 9 bases between. This CDR3 is built from 13 residues. Germline CDR1 is SQVTM and CDR2 is ANQGSEA. CDR3 residues: CSVDGGPQETQYF. CDR3 DNA sequence: TGCAGCGTTGACGGGGGGCCCCAAGAGACCCAGTACTTC.

CDR3 region: CASSSRTVEAFF. CDR3 coding DNA: TGTGCCAGCAGTTCACGGACAGTTGAAGCTTTCTTT. V gene TRBV28 combines with J gene TRBJ1-1; the D gene is possibly TRBD1 (6 bases). This CDR3 is built from 12 residues. The V end lost 4 bases, the J end lost 7 bases, and 10 bases lay between the germline ends. The germline CDR1 and CDR2 sequences are MDHEN and SYDVKM. The complete variable domain, with remaining parts taken from reference TRBV28 and TRBJ1-1, reads DVKVTQSSRYLVKRTGEKVFLECVQDMDHENMFWYRQDPGLGLRLIYFSYDVKMKEKGDIPEGYSVSREKKERFSLILESASTNQTSMYLCASSSRTVEAFFGQGTRLTVV.

This rearrangement joins TRBV29-1 to TRBJ1-1, with a possible D match to TRBD1 (5 bases). CDR1 SQVTM and CDR2 ANQGSEA come from the germline V gene. The CDR3 totals 14 residues. Trimming shortened V by 7 bases and J by 6 bases, and 21 bases separated the two germline ends. CDR3 amino acids: CSATRGGWVAEAFF. CDR3 bases: TGCAGCGCCACCCGCGGGGGTTGGGTCGCTGAAGCTTTCTTT.

The chain links TRBV19 to TRBJ2-1, with D possibly called TRBD1 or TRBD2 (6 bases each). Per germline, CDR1 LNHDA and CDR2 SQIVND (reference sequence). CDR3 length equals 19 residues. V lost 0 bases and J lost 4, with 22 bases in between. CDR3 nucleotides: TGTGCCAGTAGTATAGATCACGCGACTAGTCAGGGGATTTACAATGAGCAGTTCTTC. Protein sequence: CASSIDHATSQGIYNEQFF.

The J gene is TRBJ1-5, the V gene TRBV30; D might be TRBD1 (6 bases). Germline CDR1 is GTSNPN and CDR2 is SVGIG (reference sequence). With 4 bases removed from V and 5 bases from J, the gap between germline ends came to 18 bases. The CDR3 contains 15 residues. CDR3 in amino acids: CAWNQRDTRYQPQHF. The DNA of the CDR3 is TGTGCCTGGAACCAAAGGGACACCAGGTATCAGCCCCAGCATTTT.

In this sample, this clone turned up a few times. V is TRBV30 and J is TRBJ2-7, with D tentatively TRBD1 (5 bases). V gave up 5 bases and J gave up 0 bases, with 5 bases separating them. Germline V CDR1 and CDR2: GTSNPN, SVGIG (reference sequence). This CDR3 is 11 amino acids long. The CDR3 sequence: CAWDSSYEQYF. For the CDR3, the DNA is TGTGCCTGGGACAGCTCCTACGAGCAGTACTTC.

For this clone: Germline is not matched at one junction end, which may reflect a read error. The chain carries TRBV7-7 and TRBJ2-3; D tentatively fits TRBD1 or TRBD2 (5 bases each). Germline CDR1 is SSHAT and CDR2 is FNYEAQ (reference sequence). The CDR3 loop spans 15 amino acids. CDR3 in DNA: TGTGCTAGCAGCCTGGACGGGGCTAGCACAGATACGCAGTATTTT. This translates into CASSLDGASTDTQYF.

On this clone itself: The sample has other DNA sequences that encode this CDR3 too. The CDR3 DNA reads as TGCGCCAGCAGCTCAGGACTAGCGGGAGGTAATGAGCAGTTCTTC. This translates into CASSSGLAGGNEQFF. The chain links TRBV5-1 to TRBJ2-1, with 14 nucleotides matching TRBD2. Losses at the gene ends were 3 bases for V and 7 bases for J; bases not matched to a gene: 3. The V gene's germline CDR1 is SGHRS and CDR2 YFSETQ. The CDR3 runs to 15 residues. Using reference TRBV5-1 and TRBJ2-1 for the parts outside the CDR3, the full variable domain is KAGVTQTPRYLIKTRGQQVTLSCSPISGHRSVSWYQQTPGQGLQFLFEYFSETQRNKGNFPGRFSGRQFSNSRSEMNVSTLELGDSALYLCASSSGLAGGNEQFFGPGTRLTVL.

J is TRBJ1-2 and V is TRBV19, with 7 nucleotides matching TRBD1. V lost 3 bases to trimming and J lost 4 bases; unmatched junction nucleotides: 8. Germline V gene sequence: CDR1 LNHDA, CDR2 SQIVND (reference sequence). CDR3 length: 15 amino acids. Here the CDR3 reads CASSIEGGGSYGYTF. CDR3 nucleotide sequence: TGTGCCAGTAGTATCGAAGGAGGGGGCAGCTATGGCTACACCTTC.

This clone was seen once. The chain's CDR3 is CATLDWVFGSTDTQYF. The CDR3 nucleotides read TGTGCCACCCTAGATTGGGTTTTTGGGAGCACAGATACGCAGTATTTT. The chain uses TRBV10-3 and TRBJ2-3; D gene uncertain. Germline V gives CDR1 ENHRY, CDR2 SYGVKD. Trimming left V 10 bases short and J 0 bases short, with 20 bases between. This CDR3 spans 16 amino acids.

The V and J genes are TRBV25-1 and TRBJ2-7, with D maybe TRBD2 (5 bases). Germline V lookup: CDR1 MGHDK, CDR2 SYGVNS. Trimming removed 3 bases from V and 3 bases from J, with 12 bases in between. CDR3 size: 14 residues. This CDR3 is CASSDYSARYEQYF. CDR3 DNA: TGTGCCAGCAGTGACTATAGCGCCCGCTACGAGCAGTACTTC.

The chain is built from TRBV9 and TRBJ2-7; weak D call: TRBD2 (5 bases). The CDR3 contains 15 residues. Germline CDR1 and CDR2: SGDLS and YYNGEE. Trimming cost V 0 bases and J 0 bases, with 10 bases left between them. This chain's CDR3 is CASSVAPSNSYEQYF. For the CDR3, the DNA is TGTGCCAGCAGCGTAGCTCCTAGCAACTCCTACGAGCAGTACTTC.

The V call is TRBV19, the J call TRBJ2-5; 11 bases match TRBD2. The CDR3 has 16 residues. CDR1 is LNHDA and CDR2 is SQIVND in the germline V gene (reference sequence). J was trimmed by 2 bases and V by 0 bases; bases with no gene match: 2. The DNA for the CDR3 is TGTGCCAGTAGTATAGAGACTAGCGGGAAACAAGAGACCCAGTACTTC. Encoded protein: CASSIETSGKQETQYF.

This chain uses TRBV29-1 with TRBJ2-1; 7 bases are shared with TRBD2. This CDR3 contains 13 residues. V trimming: 7 bases; J trimming: 6 bases; junction bases outside the gene matches: 9. CDR1 SQVTM and CDR2 ANQGSEA come from the germline V gene. Here the CDR3 reads CSGLRREGNEQFF. The CDR3 coding sequence is TGCAGCGGCCTTAGGAGGGAGGGCAATGAGCAGTTCTTC.

This rearrangement joins TRBV29-1 to TRBJ1-2; D call uncertain. Trimming stripped 1 base from V and 8 bases from J, with 8 bases between. CDR1 and CDR2 (germline): SQVTM, ANQGSEA. This CDR3 has 11 amino acids. CDR3 nucleotide sequence: TGCAGCGTTGAAGTCCAGGACGGCTACACCTTC. Encoded protein: CSVEVQDGYTF.

This clone was seen more than once but under ten times. The chain combines TRBV30 with TRBJ2-1; the match to TRBD2 covers 12 bases. The CDR3 contains 16 residues. Germline V lookup: CDR1 GTSNPN, CDR2 SVGIG (reference sequence). J was trimmed by 7 bases and V by 2 bases; bases with no gene match: 9. CDR3 DNA: TGTGCCTGGAGTCTCCAGACTAGCGGGAGATCTAATGAGCAGTTCTTC. Protein: CAWSLQTSGRSNEQFF.

V is TRBV9 and J is TRBJ2-7; tentative D call: TRBD2 (6 bases). Germline loops: CDR1 SGDLS, CDR2 YYNGEE. With 0 bases removed from V and 7 bases from J, the gap between germline ends came to 17 bases. The CDR3 extends over 15 amino acids. As DNA, the CDR3 is TGTGCCAGCAGCGTAGGTTGGGGACTGGGTGGGGAGCAGTACTTC. Amino acids: CASSVGWGLGGEQYF.

In this sample, this clone turned up a few times. The J gene is TRBJ2-3, the V gene TRBV30, with D possibly matching TRBD2 (5 bases). CDR3 length: 12 residues. The germline V and J ends were trimmed by 5 bases and 0 bases, with 6 bases remaining between them. CDR1 and CDR2 (germline): GTSNPN, SVGIG (reference sequence). CDR3 residues: CAWGLSTDTQYF. The CDR3 DNA reads TGTGCCTGGGGACTCAGCACAGATACGCAGTATTTT.

The chain joins TRBV14 to TRBJ2-2, with TRBD2 matching 10 bases. The V and J ends lost 4 bases and 2 bases, in that order; junction bases with no gene match: 4. Germline CDR1 SGHDN, CDR2 FVKESK. The CDR3 runs to 16 residues. The CDR3 region is CASSLAGGLNTGELFF. Written as DNA, the CDR3 is TGTGCCAGCAGCCTAGCGGGAGGACTCAACACCGGGGAGCTGTTTTTT.

The rearrangement links TRBV10-3 to TRBJ1-2, with 9 bases aligning to TRBD1. The germline V gene encodes CDR1 ENHRY and CDR2 SYGVKD. With 4 bases clipped from V and 8 bases from J, the junction kept 8 bases outside the gene matches. CDR3 size: 14 residues. The CDR3 spells CAISGTGETYGYTF. In nucleotides, the CDR3 is TGTGCCATCAGTGGGACAGGGGAGACCTACGGCTACACCTTC.

The chain combines TRBV6-5 with TRBJ2-7; no clear D gene. This CDR3 region has 14 residues. From germline, CDR1 is MNHEY and CDR2 SVGAGI. V lost 3 bases to trimming and J lost 3 bases, with 12 bases between them. The CDR3 loop is CASSYRRTNYEQYF. CDR3 DNA sequence: TGTGCCAGCAGTTATCGAAGGACCAACTACGAGCAGTACTTC.

This clone has only a few counts. The gene calls are TRBV15 and TRBJ2-7; D may be TRBD2 (5 bases). The V end was cut by 0 bases, the J end by 3 bases, with 9 bases between. Germline-derived CDR1 and CDR2 are LNHNV and YYDKDF (reference sequence). The CDR3 loop spans 14 amino acids. The CDR3 coding sequence is TGTGCCACCAGCAGAGATCGGGGAATCTACGAGCAGTACTTC. The encoded protein is CATSRDRGIYEQYF.

This clone was observed a handful of times. The rearrangement links TRBV7-2 to TRBJ2-7; D tentatively fits TRBD1 or TRBD2 (6 bases each). V was shortened by 5 bases and J by 4 bases, with 15 bases between the two germline ends. This CDR3 has 14 amino acids. Germline V gene lookup returns CDR1 SGHTA and CDR2 FQGNSA. CDR3 sequence (DNA): TGTGCCAGCAGCCGGGGGCCTTACGGATACGAGCAGTACTTC. Its translation: CASSRGPYGYEQYF. The variable domain in full, completed from reference TRBV7-2 and TRBJ2-7, reads GAGVSQSPSNKVTEKGKDVELRCDPISGHTALYWYRQSLGQGLEFLIYFQGNSAPDKSGLPSDRFSAERTGGSVSTLTIQRTQQEDSAVYLCASSRGPYGYEQYFGPGTRLTVT.

The chain is built from TRBV29-1 and TRBJ2-1; D unresolved. The germline gives CDR1 SQVTM, CDR2 ANQGSEA. CDR3 size: 13 residues. Between the trimmed V and J ends, which lost 8 bases and 0 bases, there was a span of 11 bases. CDR3 amino acids: CSFKQSSYNEQFF. DNA for the CDR3: TGCAGCTTTAAACAGAGCTCCTACAATGAGCAGTTCTTC.

This clone has only a few counts. This chain connects TRBV7-2 to TRBJ2-3; D uncertain. This CDR3 is 17 amino acids long. Germline-derived CDR1 and CDR2 are SGHTA and FQGNSA. The V gene lost 5 bases and the J gene lost 1 base, with 19 bases spanning the gap. The CDR3 DNA reads TGTGCCAGCAGCGCAAAGGCCTACCTGAAACGCACAGATACGCAGTATTTT. Translating it yields CASSAKAYLKRTDTQYF.

The chain uses TRBV6-1 and TRBJ2-4, with D uncertain. Trimming took off 7 bases at V and 8 bases at J, with 12 bases between the two ends. Looked up from germline, CDR1 is MNHNS and CDR2 is SASEGT. The CDR3 sequence is 12 residues long. CDR3 bases: TGTGCCAGCACCAGACATCGGGACATTCAGTACTTC. It translates to CASTRHRDIQYF.